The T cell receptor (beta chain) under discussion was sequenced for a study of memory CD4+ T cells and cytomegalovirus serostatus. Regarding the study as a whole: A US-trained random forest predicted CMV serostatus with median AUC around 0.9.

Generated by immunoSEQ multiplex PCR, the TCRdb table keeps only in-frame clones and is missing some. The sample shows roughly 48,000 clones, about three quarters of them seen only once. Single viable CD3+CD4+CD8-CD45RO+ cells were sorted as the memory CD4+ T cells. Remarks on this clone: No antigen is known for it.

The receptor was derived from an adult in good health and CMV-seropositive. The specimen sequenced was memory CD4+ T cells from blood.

The CDR3, as DNA: TGCGCCAGCAGCCAAGATAGCAGTAGACAGGCTGGAAACACCATATATTTT. Translating it yields CASSQDSSRQAGNTIYF. This chain joins TRBV4-3 and TRBJ1-3, with D possibly being TRBD1 (6 bases). Trimming cost V 0 bases and J 2 bases, with 14 bases left between them. Per the germline V gene, CDR1 is LGHNA and CDR2 is YSLEER. This CDR3 region has 17 residues.